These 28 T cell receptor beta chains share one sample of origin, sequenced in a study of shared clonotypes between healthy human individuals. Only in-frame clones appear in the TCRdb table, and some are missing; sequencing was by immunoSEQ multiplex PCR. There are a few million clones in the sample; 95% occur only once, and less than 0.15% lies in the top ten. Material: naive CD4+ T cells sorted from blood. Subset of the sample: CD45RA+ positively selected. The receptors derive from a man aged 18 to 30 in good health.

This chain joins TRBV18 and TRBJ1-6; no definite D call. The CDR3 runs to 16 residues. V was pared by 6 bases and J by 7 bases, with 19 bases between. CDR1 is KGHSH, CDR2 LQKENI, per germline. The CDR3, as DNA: TGTGCCAGCTCCCTCAAAGGTCAGACGGTAAATTCACCCCTCCACTTT. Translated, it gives CASSLKGQTVNSPLHF.

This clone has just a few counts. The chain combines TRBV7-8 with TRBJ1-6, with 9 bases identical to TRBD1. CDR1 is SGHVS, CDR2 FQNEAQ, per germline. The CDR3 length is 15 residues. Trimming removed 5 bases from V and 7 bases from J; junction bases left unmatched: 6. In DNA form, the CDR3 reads TGTGCCAGCAGCACGGGGACAGGGAGCAATTCACCCCTCCACTTT. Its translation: CASSTGTGSNSPLHF.

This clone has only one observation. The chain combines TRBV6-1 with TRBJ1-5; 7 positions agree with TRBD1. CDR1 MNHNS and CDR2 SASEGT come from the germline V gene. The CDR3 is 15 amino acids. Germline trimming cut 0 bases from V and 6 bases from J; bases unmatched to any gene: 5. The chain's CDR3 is CASSEAGQRGQPQHF. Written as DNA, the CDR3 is TGTGCCAGCAGTGAAGCGGGACAGAGGGGTCAGCCCCAGCATTTT.

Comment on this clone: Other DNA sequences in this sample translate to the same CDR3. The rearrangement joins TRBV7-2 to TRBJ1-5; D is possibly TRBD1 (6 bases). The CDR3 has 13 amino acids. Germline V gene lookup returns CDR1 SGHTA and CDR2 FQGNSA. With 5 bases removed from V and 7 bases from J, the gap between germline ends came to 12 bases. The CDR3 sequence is CASSLYRDQPQHF. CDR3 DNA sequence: TGTGCCAGCAGCCTGTACAGGGACCAGCCCCAGCATTTT.

CDR3 coding DNA: TGTGCCAGTAGTATAGCCAGGGCGGACAATCAGCCCCAGCATTTT. As protein: CASSIARADNQPQHF. The genes are TRBV19 and TRBJ1-5, with TRBD1 as a possible D gene (5 bases). CDR3 length: 15 residues. Trimming cost V 1 base and J 3 bases, with 10 bases left between them. CDR1 is LNHDA, CDR2 SQIVND, per germline (reference sequence).

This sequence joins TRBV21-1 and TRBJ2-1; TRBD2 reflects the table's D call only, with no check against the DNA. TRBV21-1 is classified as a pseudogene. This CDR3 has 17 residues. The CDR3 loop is CASSKIPGLAGGHEQFF. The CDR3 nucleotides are TGTGCCAGCAGCAAAATCCCGGGACTAGCGGGAGGCCATGAGCAGTTCTTC.

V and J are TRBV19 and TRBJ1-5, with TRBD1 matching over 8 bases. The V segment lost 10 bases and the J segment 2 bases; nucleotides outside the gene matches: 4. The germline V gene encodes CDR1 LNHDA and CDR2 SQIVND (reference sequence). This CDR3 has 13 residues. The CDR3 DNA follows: TGTGCCACCATGGGACAGGGCAATCAGCCCCAGCATTTT. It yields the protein CATMGQGNQPQHF.

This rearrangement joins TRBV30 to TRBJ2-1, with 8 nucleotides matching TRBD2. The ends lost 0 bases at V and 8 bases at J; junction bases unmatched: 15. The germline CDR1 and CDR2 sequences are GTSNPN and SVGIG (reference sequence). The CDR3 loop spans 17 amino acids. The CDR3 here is CAWSVGLAGPAGDEQFF. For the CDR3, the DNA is TGTGCCTGGAGTGTCGGGTTAGCGGGACCAGCGGGGGATGAGCAGTTCTTC. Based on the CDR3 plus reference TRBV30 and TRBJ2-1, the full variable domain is SQTIHQWPATLVQPVGSPLSLECTVEGTSNPNLYWYRQAAGRGLQLLFYSVGIGQISSEVPQNLSASRPQDRQFILSSKKLLLSDSGFYLCAWSVGLAGPAGDEQFFGPGTRLTVL.

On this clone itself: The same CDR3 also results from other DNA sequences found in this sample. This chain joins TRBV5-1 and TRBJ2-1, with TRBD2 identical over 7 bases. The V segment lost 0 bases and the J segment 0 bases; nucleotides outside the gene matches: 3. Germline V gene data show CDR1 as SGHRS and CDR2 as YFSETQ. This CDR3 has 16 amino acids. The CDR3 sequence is CASSLVGGSSYNEQFF. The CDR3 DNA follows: TGCGCCAGCAGCTTGGTGGGCGGGAGCTCCTACAATGAGCAGTTCTTC.

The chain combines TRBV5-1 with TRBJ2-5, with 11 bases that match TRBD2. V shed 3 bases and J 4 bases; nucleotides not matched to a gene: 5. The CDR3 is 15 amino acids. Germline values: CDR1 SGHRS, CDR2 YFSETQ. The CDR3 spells CASSWGGTSGETQYF. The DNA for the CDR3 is TGCGCCAGCAGCTGGGGCGGGACTAGCGGAGAGACCCAGTACTTC. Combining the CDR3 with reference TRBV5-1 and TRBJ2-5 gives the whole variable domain KAGVTQTPRYLIKTRGQQVTLSCSPISGHRSVSWYQQTPGQGLQFLFEYFSETQRNKGNFPGRFSGRQFSNSRSEMNVSTLELGDSALYLCASSWGGTSGETQYFGPGTRLLVL.

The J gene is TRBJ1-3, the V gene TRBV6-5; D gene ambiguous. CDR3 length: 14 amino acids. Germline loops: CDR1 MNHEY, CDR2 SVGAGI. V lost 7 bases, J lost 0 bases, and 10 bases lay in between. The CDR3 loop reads CASTGPSSGNTIYF. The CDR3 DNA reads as TGTGCCAGCACTGGCCCTTCCTCTGGAAACACCATATATTTT.

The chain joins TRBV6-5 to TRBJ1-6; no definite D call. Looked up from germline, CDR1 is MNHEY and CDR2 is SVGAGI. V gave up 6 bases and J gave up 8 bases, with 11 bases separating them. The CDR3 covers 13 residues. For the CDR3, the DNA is TGTGCCAGCAGCCTACTGGGAGATTCACCCCTCCACTTT. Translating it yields CASSLLGDSPLHF.

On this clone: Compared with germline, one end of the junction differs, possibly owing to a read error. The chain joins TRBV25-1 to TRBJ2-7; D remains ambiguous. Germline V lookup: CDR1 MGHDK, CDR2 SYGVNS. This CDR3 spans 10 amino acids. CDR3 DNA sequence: TGCTGGTACAGCCCCTACGAGCAGTACTTC. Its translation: CWYSPYEQYF.

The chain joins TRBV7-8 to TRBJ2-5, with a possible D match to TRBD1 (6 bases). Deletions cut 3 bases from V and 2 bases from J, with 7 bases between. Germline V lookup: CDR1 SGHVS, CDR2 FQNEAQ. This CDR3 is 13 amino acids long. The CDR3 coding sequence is TGTGCCAGCAGCTTGGACAGTCAAGAGACCCAGTACTTC. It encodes CASSLDSQETQYF.

The CDR3 reads CASSFAKSPRETQYF. As DNA, the CDR3 is TGTGCCAGCAGTTTTGCCAAGTCCCCTCGAGAGACCCAGTACTTC. V gene TRBV13 combines with J gene TRBJ2-5, with D unclear. CDR3 length: 15 residues. Deletions cut 6 bases from V and 4 bases from J, with 18 bases between. The germline gives CDR1 PRHDT, CDR2 FYEKMQ (reference sequence).

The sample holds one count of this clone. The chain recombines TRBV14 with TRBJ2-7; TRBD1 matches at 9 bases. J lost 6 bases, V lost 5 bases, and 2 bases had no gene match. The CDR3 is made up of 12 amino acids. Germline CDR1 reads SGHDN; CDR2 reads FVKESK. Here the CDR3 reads CASSRQGGEQYF. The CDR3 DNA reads TGTGCCAGCAGCAGACAGGGGGGCGAGCAGTACTTC.

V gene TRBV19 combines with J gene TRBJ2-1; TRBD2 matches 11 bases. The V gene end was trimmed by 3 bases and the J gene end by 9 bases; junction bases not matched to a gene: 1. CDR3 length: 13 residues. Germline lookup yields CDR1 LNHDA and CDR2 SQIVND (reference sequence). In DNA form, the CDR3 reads TGTGCCAGTAGTATCCTAGCGGGGGGTGAGCAGTTCTTC. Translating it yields CASSILAGGEQFF.

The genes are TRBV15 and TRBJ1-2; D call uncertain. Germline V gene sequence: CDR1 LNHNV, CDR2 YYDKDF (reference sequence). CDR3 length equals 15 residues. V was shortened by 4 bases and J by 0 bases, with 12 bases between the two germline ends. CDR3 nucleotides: TGTGCCACCAGCACCTACAGAGAGGCTAACTATGGCTACACCTTC. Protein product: CATSTYREANYGYTF.

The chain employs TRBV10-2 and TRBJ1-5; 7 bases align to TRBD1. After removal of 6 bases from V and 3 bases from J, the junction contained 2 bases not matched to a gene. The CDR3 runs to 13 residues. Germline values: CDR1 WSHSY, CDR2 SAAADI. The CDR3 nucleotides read TGCGCCAGCAGGGGACAGTTCAATCAGCCCCAGCATTTT. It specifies CASRGQFNQPQHF.

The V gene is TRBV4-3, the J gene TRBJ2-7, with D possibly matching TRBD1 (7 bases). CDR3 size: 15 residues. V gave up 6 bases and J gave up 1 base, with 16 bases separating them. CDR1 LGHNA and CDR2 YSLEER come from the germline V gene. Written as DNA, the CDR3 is TGCGCCAGCAGTGTGGGGCGGGACAGTTCCTACGAGCAGTACTTC. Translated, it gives CASSVGRDSSYEQYF.

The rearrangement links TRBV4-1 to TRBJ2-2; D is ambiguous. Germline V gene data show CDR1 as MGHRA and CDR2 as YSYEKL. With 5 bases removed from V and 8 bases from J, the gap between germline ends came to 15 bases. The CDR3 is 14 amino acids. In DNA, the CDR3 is TGCGCCAGCAGCGATCTAGGGTACATTGGGGAGCTGTTTTTT. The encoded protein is CASSDLGYIGELFF.

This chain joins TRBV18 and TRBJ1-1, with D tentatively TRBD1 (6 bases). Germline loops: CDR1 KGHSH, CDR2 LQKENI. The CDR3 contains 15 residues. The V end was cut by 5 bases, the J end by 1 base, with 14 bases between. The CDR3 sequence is CASSTEGGGNTEAFF. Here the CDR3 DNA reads TGTGCCAGCTCAACCGAAGGGGGAGGGAACACTGAAGCTTTCTTT.

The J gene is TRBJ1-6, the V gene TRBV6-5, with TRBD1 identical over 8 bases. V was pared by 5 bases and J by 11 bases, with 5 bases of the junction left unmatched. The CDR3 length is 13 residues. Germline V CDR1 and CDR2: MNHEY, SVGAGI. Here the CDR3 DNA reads TGTGCCAGCAGTACCAGGACAGGGACACCCCTCCACTTT. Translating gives CASSTRTGTPLHF.

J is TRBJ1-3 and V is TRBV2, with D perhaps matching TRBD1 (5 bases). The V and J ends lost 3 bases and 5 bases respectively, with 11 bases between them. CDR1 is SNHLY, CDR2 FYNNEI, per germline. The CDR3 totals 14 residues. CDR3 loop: CASSEARERNTIYF. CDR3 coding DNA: TGTGCCAGCAGTGAGGCCAGGGAGAGAAACACCATATATTTT.

This CDR3 is CASSPDYKGKGLLYEKLFF. The CDR3 nucleotides are TGTGCCAGCTCACCGGACTATAAGGGAAAGGGATTACTTTATGAAAAACTGTTTTTT. V usage is TRBV18 and J usage is TRBJ1-4; D is uncertain. In germline, CDR1 is KGHSH, CDR2 LQKENI. The germline V and J ends were trimmed by 3 bases and 6 bases, with 26 bases remaining between them. The length of the CDR3 is 19 residues.

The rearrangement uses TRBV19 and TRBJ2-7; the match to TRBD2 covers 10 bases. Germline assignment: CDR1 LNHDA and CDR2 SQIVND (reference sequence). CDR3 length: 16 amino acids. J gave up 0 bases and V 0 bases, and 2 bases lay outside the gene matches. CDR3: CASSIEASGGSYEQYF. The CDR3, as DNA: TGTGCCAGTAGTATAGAGGCTAGCGGGGGCTCCTACGAGCAGTACTTC. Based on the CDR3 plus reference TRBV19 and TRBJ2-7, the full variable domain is DGGITQSPKYLFRKEGQNVTLSCEQNLNHDAMYWYRQDPGQGLRLIYYSQIVNDFQKGDIAEGYSVSREKKESFPLTVTSAQKNPTAFYLCASSIEASGGSYEQYFGPGTRLTVT.

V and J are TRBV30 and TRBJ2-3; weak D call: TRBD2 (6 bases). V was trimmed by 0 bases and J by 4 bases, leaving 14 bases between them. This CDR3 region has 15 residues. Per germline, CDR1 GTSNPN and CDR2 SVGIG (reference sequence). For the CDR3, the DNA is TGTGCCTGGAGTGTAGCGGGTAGGCCCCCAGATACGCAGTATTTT. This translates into CAWSVAGRPPDTQYF.

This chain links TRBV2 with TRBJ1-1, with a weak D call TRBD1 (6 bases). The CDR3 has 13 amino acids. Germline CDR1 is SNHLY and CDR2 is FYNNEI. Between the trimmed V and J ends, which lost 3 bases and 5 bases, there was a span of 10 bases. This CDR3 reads CASSDTGRTEAFF. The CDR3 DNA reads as TGTGCCAGCAGTGATACAGGGAGGACTGAAGCTTTCTTT.